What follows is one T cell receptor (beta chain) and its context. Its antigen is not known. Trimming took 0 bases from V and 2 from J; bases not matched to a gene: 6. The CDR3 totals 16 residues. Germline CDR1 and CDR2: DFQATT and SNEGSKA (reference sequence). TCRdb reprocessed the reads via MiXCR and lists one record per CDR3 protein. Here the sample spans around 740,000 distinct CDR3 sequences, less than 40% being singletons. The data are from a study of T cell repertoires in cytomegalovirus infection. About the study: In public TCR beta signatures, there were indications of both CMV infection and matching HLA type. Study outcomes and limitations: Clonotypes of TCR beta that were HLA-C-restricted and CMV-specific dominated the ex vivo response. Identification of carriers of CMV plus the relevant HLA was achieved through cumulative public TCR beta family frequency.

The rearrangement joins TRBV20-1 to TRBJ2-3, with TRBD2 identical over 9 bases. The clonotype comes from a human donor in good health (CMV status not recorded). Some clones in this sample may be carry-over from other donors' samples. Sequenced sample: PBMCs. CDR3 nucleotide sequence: TGCAGTGCTAGAGATCCAAGCGGGAGGCTCACAGATACGCAGTATTTT. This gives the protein CSARDPSGRLTDTQYF.